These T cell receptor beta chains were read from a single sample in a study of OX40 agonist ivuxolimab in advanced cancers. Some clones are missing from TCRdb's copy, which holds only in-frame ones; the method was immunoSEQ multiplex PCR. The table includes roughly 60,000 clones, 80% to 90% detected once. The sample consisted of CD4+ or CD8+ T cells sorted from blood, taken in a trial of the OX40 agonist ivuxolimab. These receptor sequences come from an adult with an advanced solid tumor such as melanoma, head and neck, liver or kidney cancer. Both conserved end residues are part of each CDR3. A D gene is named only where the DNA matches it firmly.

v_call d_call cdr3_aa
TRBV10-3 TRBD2 CAIRLAANNEQFF
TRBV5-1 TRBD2 CASSPTLTSVEQFF
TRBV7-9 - CASSLQAGEKLFF
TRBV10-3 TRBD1 CAISEGDRGYEQYF
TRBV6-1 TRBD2 CASSEARPGLSGRAFYEQYF
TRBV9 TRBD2 CASSVGLAGAGELFF
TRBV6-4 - CASRMGPGQPQHF
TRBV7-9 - CASSLTGDGVEQYF
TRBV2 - CASIDGSMNTEAFF
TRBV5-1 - CASSFGEGFPEAFF
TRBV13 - CASSPQGTYGYTF
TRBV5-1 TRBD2 CASSLAGIAGEETQYF
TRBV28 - CASKVGGPWEQYF
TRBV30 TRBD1 CAWRDRAGGYTF
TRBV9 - CASSVASTDTQYF
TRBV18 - CASSPPEGSDTQYF
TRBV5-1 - CASSPTGRPSTDTQYF
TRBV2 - CASAYQGETEAFF
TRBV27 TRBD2 CASSLGLAGASYNEQFF
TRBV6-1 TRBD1 CASSPTGDSPLHF
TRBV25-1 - CASSAGTPNGYTF
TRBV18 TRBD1 CASSRDSTEAFF